A selection of T cell receptor beta chains follows, all from one sample in a study of shared clonotypes between healthy human individuals. Clones were sequenced by immunoSEQ multiplex PCR, and TCRdb holds only the in-frame ones, with some missing. The sample lists 1,500,000 or so clones; over 95% were seen once. Material for sequencing was naive CD4+ T cells sorted from blood. The receptors here all came from a man under 40 in good health. Each CDR3 is given with its conserved first and last residue. A D gene is named only where the DNA matches it firmly. Part of the rows lack a size; the others show once, few, many or a class for expanded clones.

cdr3_nt: TGTGCTAGTGGTTTGGTAGACAGCGGCGAGCAGTACTTC; cdr3_aa: CASGLVDSGEQYF; j_call: TRBJ2-7; v_call: TRBV12-5; clone_size: NA; d_call: NA
cdr3_nt: TGTGCCAGCAGCTCCGACAGGTACTCCTACGAGCAGTACTTC; cdr3_aa: CASSSDRYSYEQYF; j_call: TRBJ2-7; v_call: TRBV7-8; clone_size: NA; d_call: NA
cdr3_nt: TGTGCCAGCAGTTCCTCTATCCTACTCGGGGAGCTGTTTTTT; cdr3_aa: CASSSSILLGELFF; j_call: TRBJ2-2; v_call: TRBV27; clone_size: NA; d_call: NA
cdr3_nt: TGTGCCAGCAGCCGCCGTTTTCGGGACATAAAGGATGGCTACACCTTC; cdr3_aa: CASSRRFRDIKDGYTF; j_call: TRBJ1-2; v_call: TRBV6-4; clone_size: NA; d_call: NA
cdr3_nt: TGTGCCAGCAGTTACTCAAGGGGCGCAGGTGGCTACACCTTC; cdr3_aa: CASSYSRGAGGYTF; j_call: TRBJ1-2; v_call: TRBV6-5; clone_size: NA; d_call: NA
cdr3_nt: TGTGCCAGCTGGACCGGGACAGCCTACGAGCAGTACTTC; cdr3_aa: CASWTGTAYEQYF; j_call: TRBJ2-7; v_call: TRBV6-5; clone_size: NA; d_call: TRBD1
cdr3_nt: TGCGCCAGCAGCTTGGGGGTCTTCTCTGGGGCCAACGTCCTGACTTTC; cdr3_aa: CASSLGVFSGANVLTF; j_call: TRBJ2-6; v_call: TRBV5-1; clone_size: NA; d_call: NA
cdr3_nt: TGCGCCAGCAGCTTGGCCGGAGGCACAGATACGCAGTATTTT; cdr3_aa: CASSLAGGTDTQYF; j_call: TRBJ2-3; v_call: TRBV5-1; clone_size: few; d_call: NA
cdr3_nt: TGTGCCAGCAGCTCGACACTCAAGCCCTACGAGCAGTACTTC; cdr3_aa: CASSSTLKPYEQYF; j_call: TRBJ2-7; v_call: TRBV7-9; clone_size: NA; d_call: NA
cdr3_nt: TGTGCCAGCTCCTCGAGGGAGGGCCATGGAGATACGCAGTATTTT; cdr3_aa: CASSSREGHGDTQYF; j_call: TRBJ2-3; v_call: TRBV9; clone_size: NA; d_call: TRBD2
cdr3_nt: TGTGCCAGCAGCGTAGGAGTAGAGAACACCGGGGAGCTGTTTTTT; cdr3_aa: CASSVGVENTGELFF; j_call: TRBJ2-2; v_call: TRBV9; clone_size: NA; d_call: NA
cdr3_nt: TGTGCCAGCAGTTACTCGCCGACTCGGTCCTACGAGCAGTACTTC; cdr3_aa: CASSYSPTRSYEQYF; j_call: TRBJ2-7; v_call: TRBV6-5; clone_size: NA; d_call: NA
cdr3_nt: TGTGCCACCAGCAGAGACCGGGGGTCTAACTATGGCTACACCTTC; cdr3_aa: CATSRDRGSNYGYTF; j_call: TRBJ1-2; v_call: TRBV15; clone_size: NA; d_call: NA
cdr3_nt: TGTGCCAGCAGTGAAGGCGACCACCTAGGAAAACTGTTTTTT; cdr3_aa: CASSEGDHLGKLFF; j_call: TRBJ1-4; v_call: TRBV6-1; clone_size: NA; d_call: NA
cdr3_nt: TGTGCCAGCAGCTCAATATACGAGCAGTACTTC; cdr3_aa: CASSSIYEQYF; j_call: TRBJ2-7; v_call: TRBV5-5; clone_size: NA; d_call: NA
cdr3_nt: TGTGCCAGCACAAAACAGGGGGGTGTAGGTGAGCAGTACTTC; cdr3_aa: CASTKQGGVGEQYF; j_call: TRBJ2-7; v_call: TRBV28; clone_size: NA; d_call: TRBD1
cdr3_nt: TGTGCCAGCAGCTTAGTGGGCGGGGATGGGAATCAGCCCCAGCATTTT; cdr3_aa: CASSLVGGDGNQPQHF; j_call: TRBJ1-5; v_call: TRBV7-6; clone_size: NA; d_call: NA
cdr3_nt: TGCGCCAGCAGCCCAAGCCTAGGTCCTCAGTACTTC; cdr3_aa: CASSPSLGPQYF; j_call: TRBJ2-7; v_call: TRBV4-1; clone_size: NA; d_call: NA